This T cell receptor (beta chain) is drawn from a study of control samples from healthy donors and cancer patients (dated by TCRdb to about 2020). Taken from the germline V gene (reference sequence), the CDR1 and CDR2 loops are LGHDT and YNNKEL. V sheds 4 bases and J sheds 8 bases, leaving 21 bases between their ends. The CDR3 spans 16 residues, from the cysteine through the phenylalanine. The read is trimmed to its CDR3 DNA, 48 bases read in frame from base 1. Library method: the immunoSEQ multiplex PCR assay. TCRdb limited this immuneACCESS table to in-frame rearrangements with V and J called. A share of clones is missing; checked studies link under half to unresolved V genes, and the rest is unexplained. The sample table holds about 100,000 clones, of which about 90% were seen once. More than 15% of the sample goes to the ten largest clones. Worth noting for this clone: Its antigen is unknown. No quality values exist for individual bases; no much larger clone is one base distant.

Sequenced material: blood. The sequence was obtained from a woman in her 50s in good health. The chain was built from TRBV3-1 (or the pseudogene TRBV3-2) and TRBJ2-1; TRBD2 could be the D gene, as 5 bases match. At the DNA level, the sequence is TGTGCCAGCAGCCCTCACCGGGCTAGGGAGTTGCATGAGCAGTTCTTC. This yields the protein CASSPHRARELHEQFF.